Presented here are 27 T cell receptor beta chains from one specimen sequenced in a study of OX40 agonist ivuxolimab in advanced cancers. The library was prepared using the immunoSEQ multiplex PCR assay. TCRdb holds this immuneACCESS table with in-frame rearrangements only. Some clones are missing; in checked studies, unresolved V genes explain under half, and the rest has no known cause. The sample table records over 45,000 clones; around 75% of these occur just once. The ten most abundant clones make up 1% to 1.5% of the sample. Sequenced here: CD4+ or CD8+ T cells sorted from blood, sampled in a trial of the OX40 agonist ivuxolimab. The receptors derive from an adult with an advanced solid tumor such as melanoma, head and neck, liver or kidney cancer.

The chain recombines TRBV6-5 with TRBJ1-1; 7 bases line up with TRBD1. The V gene's germline CDR1 is MNHEY and CDR2 SVGAGI. V dropped 7 bases and J dropped 0; count of bases not matched to a gene: 5. This CDR3 has 14 residues. This CDR3 reads CASTGGQLNTEAFF. In nucleotides, the CDR3 is TGTGCCAGCACCGGGGGACAGCTGAACACTGAAGCTTTCTTT.

In DNA form, the CDR3 reads TGCGCCAGCAGCCCCCCACTAGCGGGACACACAGATACGCAGTATTTT. Residues: CASSPPLAGHTDTQYF. The V and J genes are TRBV4-1 and TRBJ2-3, with 10 positions matching TRBD2. The CDR3 contains 16 residues. Germline values: CDR1 MGHRA, CDR2 YSYEKL. J was trimmed by 2 bases and V by 4 bases; bases with no gene match: 6.

This chain joins TRBV15 and TRBJ2-7; D call uncertain. The CDR3 runs 15 residues. V was shortened by 1 base and J by 4 bases, with 14 bases between the two germline ends. Germline-derived CDR1 and CDR2 are LNHNV and YYDKDF (reference sequence). The CDR3 loop is CATSRARPESYEQYF. In DNA, the CDR3 is TGTGCCACCAGCAGAGCCCGGCCCGAGTCGTACGAGCAGTACTTC.

V usage is TRBV2 and J usage is TRBJ2-5; 8 nucleotides agree with TRBD1. V dropped 5 bases and J dropped 5; count of bases not matched to a gene: 13. The CDR3 runs 16 residues. Germline V lookup: CDR1 SNHLY, CDR2 FYNNEI. The CDR3 sequence is CASSPDGQGTLETQYF. The CDR3 nucleotides are TGTGCCAGCAGTCCGGATGGACAGGGTACGTTGGAGACCCAGTACTTC.

This rearrangement joins TRBV5-4 to TRBJ2-5; TRBD2 might be the D (6 bases). Germline assignment: CDR1 SGHNT and CDR2 YYREEE (reference sequence). This CDR3 contains 13 residues. The germline V and J ends were trimmed by 5 bases and 5 bases, with 13 bases remaining between them. CDR3 DNA sequence: TGTGCCAGCAGACGGGACTTTCAGGAGACCCAGTACTTC. Protein: CASRRDFQETQYF.

The chain couples TRBV9 to TRBJ2-5, with 13 bases lining up with TRBD2. Trimming cost V 3 bases and J 2 bases; bases outside gene matches: 4. CDR3 length equals 16 residues. Germline V CDR1 and CDR2: SGDLS, YYNGEE. CDR3 amino acids: CASSDLLAGGQETQYF. The CDR3 DNA reads as TGTGCCAGCAGCGATCTACTAGCGGGAGGGCAAGAGACCCAGTACTTC.

This sequence joins TRBV4-1 and TRBJ2-5, with 9 bases aligning to TRBD2. The trim removed 3 bases at V and 3 bases at J, leaving 8 bases unmatched. Germline values: CDR1 MGHRA, CDR2 YSYEKL. CDR3 length equals 16 residues. The CDR3 DNA follows: TGCGCCAGCAGCCAGGGGAGGACTAGCGTCAAAGAGACCCAGTACTTC. Encoded protein: CASSQGRTSVKETQYF.

The CDR3 nucleotides are TGTGCCACCGATTTCGGGGGGGCCAAAAACATTCAGTACTTC. The encoded protein is CATDFGGAKNIQYF. The genes are TRBV6-1 and TRBJ2-4, with 7 bases lining up with TRBD2. The CDR3 consists of 14 residues. Germline CDR1 reads MNHNS; CDR2 reads SASEGT. J lost 1 base, V lost 10 bases, and 7 bases had no gene match.

The CDR3 DNA reads as TGTGCCAGCAGTGACGCCAGGGGCAGCAATCAGCCCCAGCATTTT. Its translation is CASSDARGSNQPQHF. The genes are TRBV2 and TRBJ1-5; D may be TRBD1 (6 bases). V was clipped by 3 bases and J by 1 base, with 10 bases between them. Per the germline V gene, CDR1 is SNHLY and CDR2 is FYNNEI. The CDR3 contains 15 residues. Filled out from reference TRBV2 and TRBJ1-5, the complete variable domain reads EPEVTQTPSHQVTQMGQEVILRCVPISNHLYFYWYRQILGQKVEFLVSFYNNEISEKSEIFDDQFSVERPDGSNFTLKIRSTKLEDSAMYFCASSDARGSNQPQHFGDGTRLSIL.

The chain recombines TRBV5-1 with TRBJ2-2; 14 bases fit TRBD2. Germline assignment: CDR1 SGHRS and CDR2 YFSETQ. The V and J ends lost 4 bases and 6 bases, in that order; junction bases with no gene match: 5. This CDR3 comprises 16 residues. CDR3 sequence (DNA): TGCGCCAGCAGCCTTTTGACTAGCGGGGGGGCCGGGGAGCTGTTTTTT. Its protein product is CASSLLTSGGAGELFF.

This clone occurred a few times. Other nucleotide sequences from this sample produce the same CDR3. V and J are TRBV2 and TRBJ1-5; D call uncertain. Germline values: CDR1 SNHLY, CDR2 FYNNEI. V dropped 3 bases and J dropped 0 bases, with 9 bases sitting between them. CDR3 length equals 15 residues. The CDR3 is CASSEGANSNQPQHF. For the CDR3, the DNA is TGTGCCAGCAGTGAGGGCGCTAATAGCAATCAGCCCCAGCATTTT.

This clone occurred once. J is TRBJ2-5 and V is TRBV4-1; tentatively, D is TRBD1 or TRBD2 (5 bases each). This CDR3 comprises 16 residues. CDR1 and CDR2 (germline): MGHRA, YSYEKL. The V gene lost 3 bases and the J gene lost 2 bases, with 16 bases spanning the gap. The CDR3, as DNA: TGCGCCAGCAGCCACCCAAGTCGGGGACCACAAGAGACCCAGTACTTC. Translated: CASSHPSRGPQETQYF.

The CDR3 nucleotides read TGTGCCAGCAGCTTGGTGTATAGCCCTGACACTGAAGCTTTCTTT. It specifies CASSLVYSPDTEAFF. V and J are TRBV5-6 and TRBJ1-1; D gene unclear. Germline V gene data show CDR1 as SGHDT and CDR2 as YYEEEE. CDR3 size: 15 residues. V dropped 0 bases and J dropped 3 bases, with 12 bases sitting between them.

This clone was counted a few times. The CDR3 protein is CASSLQLNTEAFF. The CDR3 DNA is TGTGCCAGCAGCTTGCAGCTGAACACTGAAGCTTTCTTT. V and J are TRBV11-2 and TRBJ1-1, with D uncertain. The CDR3 sequence is 13 residues long. V shed 3 bases and J shed 0 bases, with 5 bases lying between them. Germline lookup yields CDR1 SGHAT and CDR2 FQNNGV.

J is TRBJ1-2 and V is TRBV6-5, with 8 bases that match TRBD1. The J segment lost 6 bases and the V segment lost 6 bases, leaving 6 bases of the junction unmatched. The germline V gene has CDR1 MNHEY and CDR2 SVGAGI. This CDR3 has 13 residues. CDR3 sequence reads: CASRGQGRDGYTF. In nucleotides, the CDR3 is TGTGCCAGCAGAGGACAGGGAAGGGATGGCTACACCTTC.

The chain combines TRBV11-2 with TRBJ2-2; D gene uncertain. The CDR3 loop spans 15 amino acids. CDR1 is SGHAT and CDR2 is FQNNGV in the germline V gene. Between the trimmed V and J ends, which lost 6 bases and 0 bases, there was a span of 11 bases. CDR3: CASRAVNTNTGELFF. Written as DNA, the CDR3 is TGTGCCAGCAGGGCAGTGAACACGAACACCGGGGAGCTGTTTTTT. The entire variable domain, with the rest obtained from reference TRBV11-2 and TRBJ2-2, is as follows: EAGVAQSPRYKIIEKRQSVAFWCNPISGHATLYWYQQILGQGPKLLIQFQNNGVVDDSQLPKDRFSAERLKGVDSTLKIQPAKLEDSAVYLCASRAVNTNTGELFFGEGSRLTVL.

The rearrangement uses TRBV18 and TRBJ2-1, with TRBD2 matching over 9 bases. Germline V gene sequence: CDR1 KGHSH, CDR2 LQKENI. The CDR3 is made up of 15 amino acids. With 3 bases clipped from V and 3 bases from J, the junction kept 3 bases outside the gene matches. CDR3 sequence: CASSPSGGVYNEQFF. CDR3 DNA sequence: TGTGCCAGCTCACCTAGCGGGGGCGTCTACAATGAGCAGTTCTTC.

Worth noting for this clone: In this CDR3 the conserved last residue, phenylalanine or tryptophan, is missing, so a read error is likely. The chain links TRBV4-2 to TRBJ1-2; TRBD1 aligns across 7 bases. From germline, CDR1 is LGHNA and CDR2 YNFKEQ. CDR3 size: 16 residues. The V segment lost 0 bases and the J segment 7 bases; nucleotides outside the gene matches: 11. The CDR3 nucleotides are TGTGCCAGCAGCCAAGAGGGGGGACAGTTTTTGCGTGGCTACACCCTC. The encoded protein is CASSQEGGQFLRGYTL.

The genes are TRBV7-6 and TRBJ2-1, with TRBD2 identical over 8 bases. This CDR3 is built from 17 residues. Germline trimming cut 1 base from V and 6 bases from J; bases unmatched to any gene: 11. Germline CDR1 SGHVS, CDR2 FNYEAQ. CDR3 in amino acids: CASSLDLAGVVSNEQFF. The CDR3 DNA reads as TGTGCCAGCAGCTTAGATCTAGCGGGTGTGGTATCCAATGAGCAGTTCTTC.

The chain is built from TRBV7-2 and TRBJ2-1; the D is unclear. This CDR3 is built from 15 residues. Trimming removed 0 bases at V and 5 bases at J, with 11 bases between. Germline values: CDR1 SGHTA, CDR2 FQGNSA. This CDR3 is CASSLAHGQHNEQFF. CDR3 DNA sequence: TGTGCCAGCAGCTTAGCGCACGGGCAGCACAATGAGCAGTTCTTC.

The rearrangement links TRBV4-1 to TRBJ2-3; the match to TRBD1 covers 7 bases. The germline CDR1 and CDR2 sequences are MGHRA and YSYEKL. The V and J ends lost 2 bases and 3 bases, in that order; junction bases with no gene match: 11. This CDR3 comprises 17 residues. This CDR3 is CASSQLRTGPITDTQYF. Here the CDR3 DNA reads TGCGCCAGCAGCCAACTTCGGACAGGTCCCATAACAGATACGCAGTATTTT.

This clone ranks as medium-sized (0.01 to 0.1%). V is TRBV28 and J is TRBJ2-7; D is uncertain. V shed 2 bases and J shed 2 bases, with 7 bases lying between them. CDR3 length: 13 amino acids. Looked up from germline, CDR1 is MDHEN and CDR2 is SYDVKM. The CDR3 sequence is CASSLTNPYEQYF. For the CDR3, the DNA is TGTGCCAGCAGTTTAACTAACCCCTACGAGCAGTACTTC.

The chain has TRBV6-1 and TRBJ2-7; 11 positions match TRBD2. The CDR3 spans 14 residues. From germline, CDR1 is MNHNS and CDR2 SASEGT. J lost 3 bases, V lost 6 bases, and 4 bases had no gene match. CDR3 amino acids: CASRSGTSGYEQYF. DNA of the CDR3: TGTGCCAGCAGATCCGGGACTAGCGGCTACGAGCAGTACTTC.

This sequence joins TRBV10-3 and TRBJ1-1, with D perhaps matching TRBD1 (5 bases). The V gene lost 4 bases and the J gene lost 1 base, with 10 bases spanning the gap. CDR1 is ENHRY, CDR2 SYGVKD, per germline. The CDR3 length is 14 residues. CDR3 sequence: CAISGRAGNTEAFF. DNA of the CDR3: TGTGCCATCAGTGGCAGGGCGGGGAACACTGAAGCTTTCTTT.

V gene TRBV15 combines with J gene TRBJ2-3, with D unresolved. The germline CDR1 and CDR2 sequences are LNHNV and YYDKDF (reference sequence). The CDR3 has 14 amino acids. With 5 bases removed from V and 2 bases from J, the gap between germline ends came to 11 bases. CDR3 in amino acids: CATSSAVSTDTQYF. For the CDR3, the DNA is TGTGCCACCAGCTCGGCCGTATCCACAGATACGCAGTATTTT.

This clone was seen once. The gene calls are TRBV30 and TRBJ2-5; tentatively, D is TRBD1 or TRBD2 (5 bases each). CDR1 is GTSNPN, CDR2 SVGIG, per germline (reference sequence). The CDR3 has 12 amino acids. Trimming cost V 5 bases and J 2 bases, with 9 bases left between them. CDR3 loop: CAWGDGQETQYF. The CDR3 region has the DNA TGTGCCTGGGGGGACGGACAAGAGACCCAGTACTTC. Using reference TRBV30 and TRBJ2-5 for the parts outside the CDR3, the full variable domain is SQTIHQWPATLVQPVGSPLSLECTVEGTSNPNLYWYRQAAGRGLQLLFYSVGIGQISSEVPQNLSASRPQDRQFILSSKKLLLSDSGFYLCAWGDGQETQYFGPGTRLLVL.

The rearrangement joins TRBV2 to TRBJ2-2; maybe TRBD1 (5 bases). The CDR3 runs 14 residues. V was cut by 6 bases and J by 1 base, with 9 bases left in between. The germline gives CDR1 SNHLY, CDR2 FYNNEI. This CDR3 is CASRKTGNTGELFF. The CDR3 nucleotides are TGTGCCAGCAGAAAAACAGGGAACACCGGGGAGCTGTTTTTT.